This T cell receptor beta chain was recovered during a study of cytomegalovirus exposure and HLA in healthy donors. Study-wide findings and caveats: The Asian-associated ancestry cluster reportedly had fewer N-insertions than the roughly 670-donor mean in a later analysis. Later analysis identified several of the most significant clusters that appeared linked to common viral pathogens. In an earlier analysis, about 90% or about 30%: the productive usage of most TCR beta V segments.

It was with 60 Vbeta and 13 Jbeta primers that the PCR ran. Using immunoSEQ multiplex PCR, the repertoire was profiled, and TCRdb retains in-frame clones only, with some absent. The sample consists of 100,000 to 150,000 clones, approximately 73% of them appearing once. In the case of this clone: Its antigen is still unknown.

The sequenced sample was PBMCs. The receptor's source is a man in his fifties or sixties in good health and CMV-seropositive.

The CDR3 nucleotides read TGTGCCAGCAGCTCATCAGGGCACAATGAGCAGTTCTTC. Protein: CASSSSGHNEQFF. This chain uses TRBV11-3 with TRBJ2-1; TRBD1 might be the D (5 bases). From germline, CDR1 is SGHNT and CDR2 YENEEA. This CDR3 is 13 amino acids long. V shed 4 bases and J shed 5 bases, with 9 bases lying between them.